This entry concerns a single T cell receptor beta chain. This specimen belongs to a study of blood T cell repertoires in COVID-19. V shed 2 bases and J shed 2 bases, with 3 bases lying between them. The CDR3 loop spans 13 amino acids. Germline V gene sequence: CDR1 SEHNR, CDR2 FQNEAQ (reference sequence). Assay used: immunoSEQ multiplex PCR; TCRdb lists only in-frame clones, some missing. There are under 100,000 clones in the sample; around 85% occur only once, and roughly 10% lies in the top ten. Sequencing was done on a sample of peripheral blood. The source of this sequence is a woman aged 70-85 years with active or convalescent COVID-19. The V gene is TRBV7-9, the J gene TRBJ1-4; D remains unclear. The CDR3 here is CASSLSTNEKLFF. CDR3 bases: TGTGCCAGCAGCTTATCGACTAATGAAAAACTGTTTTTT.